A single sample gave rise to the 26 T cell receptor beta chains below, sequenced in a study of T cell clones after liver transplantation. Clones were read by immunoSEQ multiplex PCR, and TCRdb kept only the in-frame ones, dropping some. This table holds about 78,000 clones, about four fifths found once. This specimen was CD4+ T cells from blood, taken before liver transplant. The receptors come from a human donor who received a liver transplant.

This chain joins TRBV15 and TRBJ2-2; D is unclear. CDR3 length equals 13 residues. V lost 0 bases, J lost 5 bases, and 4 bases lay in between. The germline V gene encodes CDR1 LNHNV and CDR2 YYDKDF (reference sequence). Written as DNA, the CDR3 is TGTGCCACCAGCAGAGAAGGAACCGGGGAGCTGTTTTTT. It codes for CATSREGTGELFF.

The V gene is TRBV28, the J gene TRBJ1-5, with D unclear. This CDR3 region has 15 residues. The V and J ends lost 1 base and 0 bases respectively, with 7 bases between them. Per the germline V gene, CDR1 is MDHEN and CDR2 is SYDVKM. The CDR3 is CASSLSGDSNQPQHF. The DNA for the CDR3 is TGTGCCAGCAGTTTATCCGGGGATAGCAATCAGCCCCAGCATTTT.

The chain is built from TRBV7-2 and TRBJ2-7; D is undetermined. Trimming took 1 base from V and 2 from J, leaving 12 bases between them. CDR1 is SGHTA, CDR2 FQGNSA, per germline. There are 15 residues in the CDR3. This CDR3 is CASSLGPAVTYEQYF. DNA for the CDR3: TGTGCCAGCAGCTTAGGTCCTGCCGTTACCTACGAGCAGTACTTC.

This clone was recorded only once. V is TRBV6-1 and J is TRBJ1-4, with a possible D match to TRBD1 (6 bases). The germline gives CDR1 MNHNS, CDR2 SASEGT. V was clipped by 11 bases and J by 8 bases, with 15 bases between them. CDR3 length equals 12 residues. This CDR3 is CAPGGDTEKLFF. In DNA form, the CDR3 reads TGTGCCCCCGGGGGCGATACGGAAAAACTGTTTTTT.

This clone is labeled as medium-sized. This chain uses TRBV7-9 with TRBJ2-7; D is undetermined. CDR3 size: 14 residues. Trimming took 5 bases from V and 0 from J, leaving 11 bases between them. CDR1 and CDR2 from the germline V gene are SEHNR and FQNEAQ (reference sequence). CDR3 DNA sequence: TGTGCCAGCAGCCCTAACTGGAACTCCTACGAGCAGTACTTC. It translates to CASSPNWNSYEQYF.

This clone is deemed medium-sized. V gene TRBV5-6 combines with J gene TRBJ1-1, with D perhaps matching TRBD1 (6 bases). This CDR3 has 15 residues. CDR1 SGHDT and CDR2 YYEEEE come from the germline V gene. Between the trimmed V and J ends, which lost 2 bases and 2 bases, there was a span of 13 bases. The CDR3 DNA reads TGTGCCAGCAGCTTAGGACAGTTTACCAACACTGAAGCTTTCTTT. It specifies CASSLGQFTNTEAFF.

This clone came up a few times. The chain couples TRBV29-1 to TRBJ2-7; 7 bases match TRBD1. The V and J ends lost 6 bases and 3 bases, in that order; junction bases with no gene match: 5. The CDR3 extends over 12 amino acids. Germline loops: CDR1 SQVTM, CDR2 ANQGSEA. The CDR3 protein is CSVGTAFYEQYF. The CDR3, as DNA: TGCAGCGTCGGGACAGCTTTCTACGAGCAGTACTTC.

The gene calls are TRBV28 and TRBJ2-7; 7 bases are a match to TRBD1. J lost 2 bases, V lost 7 bases, and 8 bases had no gene match. Germline CDR1 and CDR2: MDHEN and SYDVKM. This CDR3 has 14 residues. CDR3 residues: CASTAGTVTYEQYF. The CDR3 DNA reads as TGTGCCAGCACCGCCGGGACAGTGACCTACGAGCAGTACTTC.

The chain employs TRBV18 and TRBJ1-4; D unclear. Per the germline V gene, CDR1 is KGHSH and CDR2 is LQKENI. The CDR3 extends over 14 amino acids. The V gene lost 3 bases and the J gene lost 5 bases, with 10 bases spanning the gap. CDR3 amino acids: CASSPNQENEKLFF. CDR3 nucleotides: TGTGCCAGCTCACCCAACCAGGAGAATGAAAAACTGTTTTTT.

V is TRBV7-3 and J is TRBJ2-3, with D possibly being TRBD2 (6 bases). V lost 7 bases and J 6 bases, leaving 17 bases between the germline ends. Germline V gene lookup returns CDR1 SGHTA and CDR2 FQGTGA. The CDR3 runs to 14 residues. In nucleotides, the CDR3 is TGTGCCAGCACCCAGAGCGGGTCGGGGGATACGCAGTATTTT. Its translation: CASTQSGSGDTQYF. Full variable domain (remainder filled in from reference TRBV7-3 and TRBJ2-3): GAGVSQTPSNKVTEKGKYVELRCDPISGHTALYWYRQSLGQGPEFLIYFQGTGAADDSGLPNDRFFAVRPEGSVSTLKIQRTERGDSAVYLCASTQSGSGDTQYFGPGTRLTVL.

J is TRBJ1-5 and V is TRBV18; D possibly corresponds to TRBD1 (6 bases). Germline V gene lookup returns CDR1 KGHSH and CDR2 LQKENI. The CDR3 runs 18 residues. Between the trimmed V and J ends, which lost 6 bases and 0 bases, there was a span of 21 bases. CDR3 amino acids: CASSSGLGGANSNQPQHF. CDR3 in DNA: TGTGCCAGCTCGAGCGGGTTAGGGGGAGCTAATAGCAATCAGCCCCAGCATTTT.

This clone occurred a few times. The genes are TRBV5-1 and TRBJ2-1, with TRBD2 matching over 12 bases. Germline V CDR1 and CDR2: SGHRS, YFSETQ. The trim removed 4 bases at V and 9 bases at J, leaving 11 bases unmatched. The CDR3 spans 16 residues. The CDR3 nucleotides read TGCGCCAGCAGCACGATGACTAGCGGGAGATCCGGTGAGCAGTTCTTC. This codes for CASSTMTSGRSGEQFF.

The CDR3 DNA sequence: TGTGCCAGCAGTGACCCAGCGGGAGGGTACAATGAGCAGTTCTTC. This sequence encodes CASSDPAGGYNEQFF. The J gene is TRBJ2-1, the V gene TRBV2; 10 nucleotides line up with TRBD2. The V segment lost 3 bases and the J segment 4 bases; nucleotides outside the gene matches: 3. The CDR3 runs 15 residues. Germline CDR1 SNHLY, CDR2 FYNNEI.

The chain has TRBV27 and TRBJ1-4; D is possibly TRBD1 (5 bases). The CDR3 extends over 14 amino acids. With 3 bases removed from V and 8 bases from J, the gap between germline ends came to 13 bases. Germline V gene lookup returns CDR1 MNHEY and CDR2 SMNVEV (reference sequence). The CDR3 sequence is CASSFRDEEEKLFF. Here the CDR3 DNA reads TGTGCCAGCAGTTTCAGGGATGAGGAAGAAAAACTGTTTTTT.

This rearrangement joins TRBV2 to TRBJ1-5; D uncertain. Trimming removed 6 bases from V and 5 bases from J, with 11 bases in between. CDR3 length: 13 residues. The V gene's germline CDR1 is SNHLY and CDR2 FYNNEI. CDR3 sequence reads: CASRETEDQPQHF. Here the CDR3 DNA reads TGTGCCAGCAGGGAGACGGAGGATCAGCCCCAGCATTTT.

A few counts support this clone. V and J are TRBV10-3 and TRBJ2-5, with TRBD2 identical over 7 bases. V lost 4 bases, J lost 1 base, and 3 bases stayed unmatched. In germline, CDR1 is ENHRY, CDR2 SYGVKD. The CDR3 contains 14 residues. The CDR3 sequence is CAISATSFQETQYF. The CDR3 region has the DNA TGTGCCATCAGTGCGACTAGCTTCCAAGAGACCCAGTACTTC.

This clone showed up just once. The rearrangement uses TRBV4-3 and TRBJ1-4; D is undetermined. V dropped 1 base and J dropped 4 bases, with 10 bases sitting between them. The germline V gene has CDR1 LGHNA and CDR2 YSLEER. CDR3 length: 15 amino acids. The CDR3 region has the DNA TGCGCCAGCAGCCAAGTAATAGGGATTAATGAAAAACTGTTTTTT. Amino acids: CASSQVIGINEKLFF.

V gene TRBV5-1 combines with J gene TRBJ1-1; maybe TRBD1 (5 bases). V was trimmed by 4 bases and J by 1 base, leaving 14 bases between them. Germline-derived CDR1 and CDR2 are SGHRS and YFSETQ. The CDR3 is made up of 15 amino acids. The CDR3 reads CASSPSSGRNTEAFF. CDR3 nucleotides: TGCGCCAGCAGCCCTAGCTCGGGACGGAACACTGAAGCTTTCTTT. Full variable domain (outside the CDR3, taken from reference TRBV5-1 and TRBJ1-1): KAGVTQTPRYLIKTRGQQVTLSCSPISGHRSVSWYQQTPGQGLQFLFEYFSETQRNKGNFPGRFSGRQFSNSRSEMNVSTLELGDSALYLCASSPSSGRNTEAFFGQGTRLTVV.

This chain uses TRBV28 with TRBJ2-1; 11 nucleotides line up with TRBD2. The J segment lost 10 bases and the V segment lost 6 bases, leaving 23 bases of the junction unmatched. Germline loops: CDR1 MDHEN, CDR2 SYDVKM. The CDR3 runs 19 residues. CDR3 in amino acids: CASRVFERSDSGRGREQFF. Here the CDR3 DNA reads TGTGCCAGCAGAGTCTTCGAGCGGAGTGATAGCGGGAGGGGGAGGGAGCAGTTCTTC.

The gene calls are TRBV7-2 and TRBJ1-2, with D perhaps TRBD1 (6 bases). The CDR3 covers 15 residues. Trimming shortened V by 3 bases and J by 5 bases, and 16 bases separated the two germline ends. Germline loops: CDR1 SGHTA, CDR2 FQGNSA. CDR3 DNA: TGTGCCAGCAGCTTTCGTGGAGGGGGGATTTATGGCTACACCTTC. Translating gives CASSFRGGGIYGYTF.

V is TRBV1 and J is TRBJ1-5; the DNA was not used to check the table's D call, TRBD1. TRBV1 is tagged as a pseudogene. This CDR3 has 21 residues. The CDR3 bases are TGCACCAGCAGCCAAGAAAAAACCGGGGACAGGGGACTAATAAGCAATCAGCCCCAGCATTTT. Its protein product is CTSSQEKTGDRGLISNQPQHF.

The chain joins TRBV7-3 to TRBJ2-1; D unclear. CDR1 SGHTA and CDR2 FQGTGA come from the germline V gene. The V gene lost 5 bases and the J gene lost 0 bases, with 11 bases spanning the gap. The CDR3 has 15 residues. The CDR3 reads CASSIGPSSYNEQFF. CDR3 nucleotides: TGTGCCAGCAGCATAGGACCGAGCTCCTACAATGAGCAGTTCTTC.

V gene TRBV9 combines with J gene TRBJ2-3; D remains ambiguous. Between the trimmed V and J ends, which lost 0 bases and 5 bases, there was a span of 22 bases. Germline V gives CDR1 SGDLS, CDR2 YYNGEE. CDR3 length: 18 residues. The CDR3 DNA reads as TGTGCCAGCAGCGTAGGAAAGGCGACGACAACGGCAGGAGATACGCAGTATTTT. Translation: CASSVGKATTTAGDTQYF.

This chain connects TRBV7-2 to TRBJ2-5; 11 bases fit TRBD2. Unmatched junction bases numbered 11, after V lost 4 bases and J lost 4 bases. Germline values: CDR1 SGHTA, CDR2 FQGNSA. The CDR3 runs to 17 residues. This chain's CDR3 is CASSSDLAGGGRETQYF. In nucleotides, the CDR3 is TGTGCCAGCAGCTCCGATCTAGCGGGAGGAGGTAGAGAGACCCAGTACTTC.

This sequence joins TRBV28 and TRBJ2-3; 8 positions match TRBD1. Losses at the gene ends were 4 bases for V and 0 bases for J; bases not matched to a gene: 18. Germline lookup yields CDR1 MDHEN and CDR2 SYDVKM. This CDR3 contains 20 residues. The CDR3 reads CASSSRQGLTVKLSTDTQYF. As DNA, the CDR3 is TGTGCCAGCAGTTCCCGACAGGGGCTAACCGTAAAACTAAGCACAGATACGCAGTATTTT.

This clone appeared a few times. The chain employs TRBV6-5 and TRBJ2-1; 8 bases are a match to TRBD1. CDR1 is MNHEY and CDR2 is SVGAGI in the germline V gene. This CDR3 contains 15 residues. J lost 6 bases, V lost 5 bases, and 9 bases had no gene match. The CDR3 protein is CASSRTGFGINEQFF. Written as DNA, the CDR3 is TGTGCCAGCAGTAGGACAGGGTTTGGGATCAATGAGCAGTTCTTC.